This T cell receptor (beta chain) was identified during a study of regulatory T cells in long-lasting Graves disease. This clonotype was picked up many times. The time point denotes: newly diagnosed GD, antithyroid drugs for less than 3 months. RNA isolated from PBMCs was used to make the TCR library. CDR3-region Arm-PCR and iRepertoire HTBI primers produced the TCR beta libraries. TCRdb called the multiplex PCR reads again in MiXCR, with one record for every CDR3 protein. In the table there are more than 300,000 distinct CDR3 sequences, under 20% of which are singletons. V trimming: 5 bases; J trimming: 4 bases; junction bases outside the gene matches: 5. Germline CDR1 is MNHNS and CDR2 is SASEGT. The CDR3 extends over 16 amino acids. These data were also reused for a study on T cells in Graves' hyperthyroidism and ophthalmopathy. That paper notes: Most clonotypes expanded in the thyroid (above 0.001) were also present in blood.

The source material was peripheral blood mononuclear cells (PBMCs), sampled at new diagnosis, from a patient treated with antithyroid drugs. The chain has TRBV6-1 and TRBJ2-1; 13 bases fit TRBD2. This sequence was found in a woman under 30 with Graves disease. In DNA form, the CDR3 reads TGTGCCAGCAGTCCGGGACTAGCGGGAACTTACAATGAGCAGTTCTTC. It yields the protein CASSPGLAGTYNEQFF.